The present T cell receptor (beta chain) was sequenced within a study of Ad26.COV2.S vaccination and SARS-CoV-2 variants. Across the study: Donor joined the COV1001 Ad26.COV2.S trial arm. The vaccine Ad26.COV2.S was put into the muscle once, or twice with 56 days between.

Method: immunoSEQ multiplex PCR; TCRdb's copy keeps in-frame clones and lacks some. The repertoire holds 400,000 to 450,000 clones, with around nine tenths as singletons. This CDR3 comprises 15 residues. The ends were cut back, 2 bases at V and 2 bases at J, with 12 bases in the middle. CDR1 is SGHAT and CDR2 is FQNNGV in the germline V gene. Overall study results and limits: Reported post-vaccination CD8+ and CD4+ T cell responses to spike showed substantial breadth. Overall T cell responses may have been underestimated by the analyses of TCR breadth and depth.

Only one count was recorded for this clone. Its target is not known. The sample contains more than one DNA sequence encoding this CDR3. The treatment denotes: 19 received Ad26.COV2.S at low or high dose, single or two shots; 5 received placebo; per-sample allocation not given. After the first vaccine or placebo injection, samples were drawn on day 63. The TCR sequence derives from a person aged 18 to 65 who received the Ad26.COV2.S COVID-19 vaccine or a placebo. V is TRBV11-2 and J is TRBJ1-2; tentatively, D is TRBD1 (6 bases). The source material was peripheral blood, sampled in a trial of Ad26.COV2.S vaccine versus placebo. The CDR3: CASSLTGGANYGYTF. The DNA for the CDR3 is TGTGCCAGCAGCTTAACGGGGGGCGCAAACTATGGCTACACCTTC. Supplemented by reference TRBV11-2 and TRBJ1-2, the full variable domain reads EAGVAQSPRYKIIEKRQSVAFWCNPISGHATLYWYQQILGQGPKLLIQFQNNGVVDDSQLPKDRFSAERLKGVDSTLKIQPAKLEDSAVYLCASSLTGGANYGYTFGSGTRLTVV.